Presented here are 16 T cell receptor beta chains from one specimen sequenced in a study of patients and donors after allogeneic stem cell transplantation. TCRdb called the RT-PCR reads again in MiXCR, with one record for every CDR3 protein. The repertoire has roughly 880,000 distinct CDR3 sequences, roughly 17% of them found once; the top ten carry 5% to 6.5%. What was sequenced was blood, either unsorted or a sorted T cell fraction (not recorded which). The receptors here all came from a human donor who was either an allogeneic HSCT recipient or a stem cell or donor lymphocyte infusion donor (not recorded which). It is not recorded whose cells these are; they may come from a transplant donor.

This chain uses TRBV24-1 with TRBJ1-1; the D is unclear. Between the trimmed V and J ends, which lost 6 bases and 0 bases, there was a span of 7 bases. Germline V gene data show CDR1 as KGHDR and CDR2 as SFDVKD. The CDR3 is made up of 13 amino acids. The CDR3 reads CATSNRLNTEAFF. CDR3 in DNA: TGTGCCACCAGTAATAGGTTGAACACTGAAGCTTTCTTT.

The chain carries TRBV16 and TRBJ1-5; D possibly corresponds to TRBD1 (5 bases). CDR3 size: 14 residues. Between the trimmed V and J ends, which lost 0 bases and 7 bases, there was a span of 10 bases. From germline, CDR1 is KGHSY and CDR2 FQNENV. This CDR3 reads CASSQSGGGQPQHF. In nucleotides, the CDR3 is TGTGCCAGCAGCCAATCGGGGGGAGGCCAGCCCCAGCATTTT.

DNA of the CDR3: TGCAGTGCTAGGCTAAACTTCCGACAGGATGAGCAGTTCTTC. Protein sequence: CSARLNFRQDEQFF. This chain uses TRBV20-1 with TRBJ2-1; D possibly corresponds to TRBD1 (6 bases). Germline V lookup: CDR1 DFQATT, CDR2 SNEGSKA (reference sequence). The CDR3 runs to 14 residues. The ends were cut back, 3 bases at V and 8 bases at J, with 17 bases in the middle.

This clonotype was seen a handful of times. This chain uses TRBV29-1 with TRBJ1-1, with unresolved D. Trimming pared 4 bases from V and 3 bases from J, leaving 18 bases between. The CDR3 spans 15 residues. Germline V gene sequence: CDR1 SQVTM, CDR2 ANQGSEA. CDR3 sequence (DNA): TGCAGCGTTGGCCCCCTATTGAGCGGCGACACTGAAGCTTTCTTT. Translated, it gives CSVGPLLSGDTEAFF.

This clonotype came up a few times. The genes are TRBV12-3 or TRBV12-4 and TRBJ2-1; 8 bases fit TRBD1. This CDR3 spans 13 amino acids. The trim removed 6 bases at V and 7 bases at J, leaving 5 bases unmatched. The CDR3 protein is CASRMTGANEQFF. CDR3 sequence (DNA): TGTGCCAGCAGGATGACAGGGGCGAATGAGCAGTTCTTC.

This chain uses TRBV6-5 with TRBJ2-2, with a weak D call TRBD1 (6 bases). The CDR3 has 16 amino acids. Germline CDR1 and CDR2: MNHEY and SVGAGI. Trimming removed 1 base at V and 4 bases at J, with 13 bases between. DNA for the CDR3: TGTGCCAGCAGTTACTACCACAGGGAGTCCACCGGGGAGCTGTTTTTT. Translated: CASSYYHRESTGELFF.

This clonotype was detected a few times. The CDR3 reads CASSVGSGAGSNQPQHF. The CDR3 region has the DNA TGTGCCAGCAGCGTAGGGTCTGGTGCAGGGAGCAATCAGCCCCAGCATTTT. The chain is built from TRBV9 and TRBJ1-5; the D gene is possibly TRBD1 (5 bases). The V end was cut by 0 bases, the J end by 1 base, with 14 bases between. The CDR3 is made up of 17 amino acids. Germline CDR1 is SGDLS and CDR2 is YYNGEE.

The chain joins TRBV3-1 to TRBJ2-2; the D gene could be TRBD1 or TRBD2 (6 bases each). Deletions cut 6 bases from V and 3 bases from J, with 14 bases between. Germline values: CDR1 LGHDT, CDR2 YNNKEL (reference sequence). The CDR3 loop spans 15 amino acids. Here the CDR3 DNA reads TGTGCCAGCAGTATTCGGGGGCGGGACACCGGGGAGCTGTTTTTT. Protein sequence: CASSIRGRDTGELFF.

The chain uses TRBV9 and TRBJ1-5, with D unresolved. The CDR3 extends over 15 amino acids. With 4 bases removed from V and 3 bases from J, the gap between germline ends came to 14 bases. CDR1 is SGDLS, CDR2 YYNGEE, per germline. The CDR3 nucleotides are TGTGCCAGCAGCCTGGACCCCCAGTCCAATCAGCCCCAGCATTTT. Translation gives CASSLDPQSNQPQHF.

This clonotype turned up a few times. The CDR3 here is CASSSSRLARTDTQYF. For the CDR3, the DNA is TGTGCCAGCAGCTCATCACGACTAGCCCGCACAGATACGCAGTATTTT. This chain connects TRBV3-1 to TRBJ2-3; TRBD2 aligns across 7 bases. The CDR3 is 16 amino acids. V dropped 5 bases and J dropped 1; count of bases not matched to a gene: 9. Per germline, CDR1 LGHDT and CDR2 YNNKEL (reference sequence).

The chain combines TRBV5-1 with TRBJ2-5, with a weak D call TRBD2 (7 bases). V lost 4 bases and J 5 bases, leaving 12 bases between the germline ends. Per the germline V gene, CDR1 is SGHRS and CDR2 is YFSETQ. This CDR3 is 13 amino acids long. The CDR3 sequence is CASSGGAGETQYF. In DNA, the CDR3 is TGCGCCAGCAGCGGGGGGGCAGGTGAGACCCAGTACTTC.

This clonotype was observed many times. This rearrangement joins TRBV7-2 to TRBJ1-2; tentative D call: TRBD1 (5 bases). The V end lost 2 bases, the J end lost 7 bases, and 23 bases lay between the germline ends. This CDR3 comprises 17 residues. The germline V gene has CDR1 SGHTA and CDR2 FQGNSA. Here the CDR3 reads CASSLRVDSAFSPGYTF. The CDR3 DNA sequence: TGTGCCAGCAGCTTACGCGTCGACAGCGCATTTTCCCCTGGCTACACCTTC.

This clonotype appeared a few times. The gene calls are TRBV5-1 and TRBJ2-1, with 7 bases lining up with TRBD2. This CDR3 contains 15 residues. Looked up from germline, CDR1 is SGHRS and CDR2 is YFSETQ. V shed 4 bases, J shed 5 bases, and the junction held 9 bases outside the gene matches. CDR3 loop: CASSRFSGTNNEQFF. CDR3 DNA sequence: TGCGCCAGCAGCCGCTTCAGCGGGACGAACAATGAGCAGTTCTTC.

This clonotype was found a few times. The rearrangement joins TRBV7-2 to TRBJ1-4, with 8 bases aligning to TRBD1. Losses at the gene ends were 6 bases for V and 8 bases for J; bases not matched to a gene: 11. Germline loops: CDR1 SGHTA, CDR2 FQGNSA. The CDR3 covers 15 residues. The CDR3, as DNA: TGTGCCAGCAGTCAAGACAGGGGCGCCGACGAAAAACTGTTTTTT. This gives the protein CASSQDRGADEKLFF.

The chain joins TRBV5-1 to TRBJ1-1; D gene unclear. There are 11 residues in the CDR3. The germline gives CDR1 SGHRS, CDR2 YFSETQ. The CDR3 is CPLLVSTEAFF. The CDR3 coding sequence is TGCCCCCTCCTGGTGAGCACTGAAGCTTTCTTT. Using reference TRBV5-1 and TRBJ1-1 for the parts outside the CDR3, the full variable domain is KAGVTQTPRYLIKTRGQQVTLSCSPISGHRSVSWYQQTPGQGLQFLFEYFSETQRNKGNFPGRFSGRQFSNSRSEMNVSTLELGDSALYLCPLLVSTEAFFGQGTRLTVV.

This clonotype was observed a handful of times. The V call is TRBV5-1, the J call TRBJ2-7; a weak D match, TRBD2 (5 bases). V lost 4 bases to trimming and J lost 2 bases, with 16 bases between them. Germline V gene lookup returns CDR1 SGHRS and CDR2 YFSETQ. The length of the CDR3 is 15 residues. This CDR3 reads CASSPWAAGTYEQYF. The CDR3 coding sequence is TGCGCCAGCAGCCCCTGGGCCGCCGGGACCTACGAGCAGTACTTC.